This TCR beta chain originates from a study of control samples from healthy donors and cancer patients. The V gene's germline CDR1 is SGHNT and CDR2 YYREEE (reference sequence). There are 16 residues in the CDR3. V was clipped by 0 bases and J by 5 bases, with 17 bases between them. TCRdb's table, derived via immunoSEQ multiplex PCR, lists solely in-frame clones and lacks some. The sample holds about 120,000 clones, about 93% seen once. The gene calls are TRBV5-4 and TRBJ1-1, with D unclear. The clonotype comes from a man in his thirties or forties in good health. Sequenced material: blood. The CDR3 DNA reads as TGTGCCAGCAGCTTGGTCCGAGGGATGGGAGGAACTGAAGCTTTCTTT. It yields the protein CASSLVRGMGGTEAFF.